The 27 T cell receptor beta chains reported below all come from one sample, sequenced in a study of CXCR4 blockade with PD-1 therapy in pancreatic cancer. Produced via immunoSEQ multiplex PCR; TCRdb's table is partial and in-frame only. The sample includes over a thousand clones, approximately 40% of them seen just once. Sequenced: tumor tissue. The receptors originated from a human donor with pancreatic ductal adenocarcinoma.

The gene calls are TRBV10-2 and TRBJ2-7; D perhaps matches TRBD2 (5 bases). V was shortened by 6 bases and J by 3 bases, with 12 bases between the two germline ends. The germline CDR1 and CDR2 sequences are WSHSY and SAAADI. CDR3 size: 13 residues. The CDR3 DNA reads TGCGCCAGCAGGGCGGGCAACAACTACGAGCAGTACTTC. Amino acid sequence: CASRAGNNYEQYF.

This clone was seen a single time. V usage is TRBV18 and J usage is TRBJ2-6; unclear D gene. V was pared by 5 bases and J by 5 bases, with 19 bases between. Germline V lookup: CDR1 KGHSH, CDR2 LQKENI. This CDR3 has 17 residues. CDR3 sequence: CASSSSEDQSRANVLTF. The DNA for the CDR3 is TGTGCCAGCTCATCGTCCGAGGACCAAAGTCGGGCCAACGTCCTGACTTTC.

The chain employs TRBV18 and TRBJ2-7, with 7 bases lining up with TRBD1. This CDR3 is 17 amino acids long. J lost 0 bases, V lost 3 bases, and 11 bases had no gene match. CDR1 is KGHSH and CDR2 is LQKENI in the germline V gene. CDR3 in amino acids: CASSPLGTERNSYEQYF. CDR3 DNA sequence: TGTGCCAGCTCACCGTTAGGGACAGAAAGGAACTCCTACGAGCAGTACTTC. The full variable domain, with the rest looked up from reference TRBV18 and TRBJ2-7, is NAGVMQNPRHLVRRRGQEARLRCSPMKGHSHVYWYRQLPEEGLKFMVYLQKENIIDESGMPKERFSAEFPKEGPSILRIQQVVRGDSAAYFCASSPLGTERNSYEQYFGPGTRLTVT.

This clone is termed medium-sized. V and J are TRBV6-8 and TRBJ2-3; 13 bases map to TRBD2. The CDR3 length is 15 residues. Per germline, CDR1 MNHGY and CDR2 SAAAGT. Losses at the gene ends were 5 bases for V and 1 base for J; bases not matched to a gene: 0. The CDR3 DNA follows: TGTGCCAGCAGTGGGACTAGCGGGGGCACAGATACGCAGTATTTT. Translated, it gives CASSGTSGGTDTQYF.

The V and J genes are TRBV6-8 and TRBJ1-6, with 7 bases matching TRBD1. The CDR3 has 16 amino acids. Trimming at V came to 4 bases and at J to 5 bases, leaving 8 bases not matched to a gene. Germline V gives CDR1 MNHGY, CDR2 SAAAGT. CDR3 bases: TGTGCCAGCAGTTTCTACTCCGACAGGGATAATTCACCCCTCCACTTT. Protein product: CASSFYSDRDNSPLHF.

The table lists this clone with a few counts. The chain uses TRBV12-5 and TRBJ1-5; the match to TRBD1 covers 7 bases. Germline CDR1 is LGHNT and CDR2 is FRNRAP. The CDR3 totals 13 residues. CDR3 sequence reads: CASGTGVNQPQHF. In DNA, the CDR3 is TGTGCCAGCGGAACAGGGGTCAATCAGCCCCAGCATTTT.

The CDR3 region is CATSVRTGGFLAGYTF. For the CDR3, the DNA is TGTGCCACCAGCGTAAGGACAGGGGGCTTTTTGGCTGGCTACACCTTC. The chain uses TRBV15 and TRBJ1-2; TRBD1 matches 11 bases. This CDR3 region has 16 residues. J lost 7 bases, V lost 5 bases, and 12 bases had no gene match. The germline gives CDR1 LNHNV, CDR2 YYDKDF (reference sequence).

CDR3 region: CASSIDRFSGNTIYF. CDR3 bases: TGTGCCAGTAGTATTGACAGGTTCTCCGGAAACACCATATATTTT. V is TRBV19 and J is TRBJ1-3; D might be TRBD1 (6 bases). V was pared by 3 bases and J by 4 bases, with 13 bases between. This CDR3 region has 15 residues. Germline CDR1 LNHDA, CDR2 SQIVND (reference sequence). Supplemented by reference TRBV19 and TRBJ1-3, the full variable domain reads DGGITQSPKYLFRKEGQNVTLSCEQNLNHDAMYWYRQDPGQGLRLIYYSQIVNDFQKGDIAEGYSVSREKKESFPLTVTSAQKNPTAFYLCASSIDRFSGNTIYFGEGSWLTVV.

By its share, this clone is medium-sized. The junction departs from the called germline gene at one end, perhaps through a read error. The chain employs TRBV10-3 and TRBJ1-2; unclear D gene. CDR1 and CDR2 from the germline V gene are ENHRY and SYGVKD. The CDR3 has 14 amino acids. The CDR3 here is CASSRPRPKYGYTF. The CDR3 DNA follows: TGTGCCAGCTCAAGGCCCCGCCCGAAATATGGTTACACCTTC.

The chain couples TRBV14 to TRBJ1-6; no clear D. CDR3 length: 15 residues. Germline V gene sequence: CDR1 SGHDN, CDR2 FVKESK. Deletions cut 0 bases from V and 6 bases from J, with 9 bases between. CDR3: CASSQEKTANSPLHF. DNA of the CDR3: TGTGCCAGCAGCCAAGAGAAAACAGCTAATTCACCCCTCCACTTT.

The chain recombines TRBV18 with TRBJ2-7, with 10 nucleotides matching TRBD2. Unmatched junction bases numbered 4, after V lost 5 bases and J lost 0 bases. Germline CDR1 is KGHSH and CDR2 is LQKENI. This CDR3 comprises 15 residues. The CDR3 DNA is TGTGCCAGCTCATCAACTAGCGGGGCCTCCTACGAGCAGTACTTC. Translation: CASSSTSGASYEQYF.

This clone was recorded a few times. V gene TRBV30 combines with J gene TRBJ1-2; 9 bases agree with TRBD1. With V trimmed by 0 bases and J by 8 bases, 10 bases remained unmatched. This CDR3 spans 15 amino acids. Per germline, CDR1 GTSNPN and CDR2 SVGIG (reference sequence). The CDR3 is CAWSVLFGTGSGYTF. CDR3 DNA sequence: TGTGCCTGGAGTGTACTCTTTGGGACAGGGAGCGGCTACACCTTC.

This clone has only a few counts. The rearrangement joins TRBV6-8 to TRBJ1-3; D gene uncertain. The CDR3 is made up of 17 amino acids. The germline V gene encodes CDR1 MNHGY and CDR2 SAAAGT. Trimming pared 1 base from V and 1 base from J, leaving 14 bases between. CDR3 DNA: TGTGCCAGCAGTTACTTCCCCTCTATCGAATCTGGAAACACCATATATTTT. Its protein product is CASSYFPSIESGNTIYF.

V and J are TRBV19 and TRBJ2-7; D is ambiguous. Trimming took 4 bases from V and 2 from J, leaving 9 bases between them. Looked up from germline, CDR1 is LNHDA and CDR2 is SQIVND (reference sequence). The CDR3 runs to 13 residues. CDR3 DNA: TGTGCCAGTAGTAAAGGGCTCGCCTACGAGCAGTACTTC. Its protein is CASSKGLAYEQYF.

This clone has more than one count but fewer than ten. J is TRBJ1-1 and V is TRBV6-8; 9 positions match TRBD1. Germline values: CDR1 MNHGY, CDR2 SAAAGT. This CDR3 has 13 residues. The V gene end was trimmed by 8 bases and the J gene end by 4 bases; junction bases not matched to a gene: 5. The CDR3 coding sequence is TGTGCCAGCCGGGACAGGGCTGTCACTGAAGCTTTCTTT. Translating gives CASRDRAVTEAFF.

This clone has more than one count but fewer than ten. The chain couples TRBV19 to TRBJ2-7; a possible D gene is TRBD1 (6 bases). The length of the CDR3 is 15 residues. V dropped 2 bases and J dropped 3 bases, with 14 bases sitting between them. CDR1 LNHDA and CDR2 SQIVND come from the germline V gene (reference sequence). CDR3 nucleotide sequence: TGTGCCAGTAGTATAACAAACAGGGACGTCTACGAGCAGTACTTC. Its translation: CASSITNRDVYEQYF.

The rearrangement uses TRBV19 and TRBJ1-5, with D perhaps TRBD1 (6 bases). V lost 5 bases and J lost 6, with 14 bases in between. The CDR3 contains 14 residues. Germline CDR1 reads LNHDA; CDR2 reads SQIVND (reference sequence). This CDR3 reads CASSPQQGPQPQHF. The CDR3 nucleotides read TGTGCCAGTAGTCCCCAACAGGGTCCTCAGCCCCAGCATTTT.

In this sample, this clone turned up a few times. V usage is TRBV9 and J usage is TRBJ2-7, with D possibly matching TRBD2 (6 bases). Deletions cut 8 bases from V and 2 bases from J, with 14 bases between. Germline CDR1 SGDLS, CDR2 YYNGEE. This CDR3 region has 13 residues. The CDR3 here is CASSWGGTYEQYF. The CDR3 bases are TGTGCCAGTTCCTGGGGCGGGACCTACGAGCAGTACTTC.

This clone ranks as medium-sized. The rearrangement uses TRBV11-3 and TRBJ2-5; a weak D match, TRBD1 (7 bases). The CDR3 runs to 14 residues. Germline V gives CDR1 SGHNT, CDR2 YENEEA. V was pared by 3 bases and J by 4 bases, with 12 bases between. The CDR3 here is CASSLYQGGETQYF. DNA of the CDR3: TGTGCCAGCAGCTTGTACCAGGGGGGAGAGACCCAGTACTTC. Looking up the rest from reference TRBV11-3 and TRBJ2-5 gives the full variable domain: EAGVVQSPRYKIIEKKQPVAFWCNPISGHNTLYWYLQNLGQGPELLIRYENEEAVDDSQLPKDRFSAERLKGVDSTLKIQPAELGDSAVYLCASSLYQGGETQYFGPGTRLLVL.

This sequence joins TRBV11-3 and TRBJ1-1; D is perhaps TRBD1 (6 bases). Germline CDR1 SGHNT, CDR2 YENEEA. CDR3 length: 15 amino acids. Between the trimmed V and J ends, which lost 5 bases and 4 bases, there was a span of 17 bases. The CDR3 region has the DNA TGTGCCAGCAGCCCCTACCGGGGGCCGACCACTGAAGCTTTCTTT. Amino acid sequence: CASSPYRGPTTEAFF.

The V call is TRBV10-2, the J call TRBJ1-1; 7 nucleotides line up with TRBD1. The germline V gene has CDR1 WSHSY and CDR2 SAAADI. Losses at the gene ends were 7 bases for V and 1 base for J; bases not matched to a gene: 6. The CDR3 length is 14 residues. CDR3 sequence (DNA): TGCGCCAGCACCAAGGGACAGCAGAACACTGAAGCTTTCTTT. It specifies CASTKGQQNTEAFF.

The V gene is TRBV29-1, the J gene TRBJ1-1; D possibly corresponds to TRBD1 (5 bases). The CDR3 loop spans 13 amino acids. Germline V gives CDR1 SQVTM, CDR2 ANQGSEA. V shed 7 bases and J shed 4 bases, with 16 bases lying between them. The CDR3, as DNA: TGCAGCGCGGGGACGGAGGGGAGCACTGAAGCTTTCTTT. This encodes CSAGTEGSTEAFF.

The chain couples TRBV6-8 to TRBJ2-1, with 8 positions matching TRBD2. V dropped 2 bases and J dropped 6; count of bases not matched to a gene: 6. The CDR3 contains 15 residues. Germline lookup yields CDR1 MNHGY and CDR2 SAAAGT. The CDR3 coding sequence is TGTGCCAGCAGTTACGGAGCGGGGGCTACCAATGAGCAGTTCTTC. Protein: CASSYGAGATNEQFF.

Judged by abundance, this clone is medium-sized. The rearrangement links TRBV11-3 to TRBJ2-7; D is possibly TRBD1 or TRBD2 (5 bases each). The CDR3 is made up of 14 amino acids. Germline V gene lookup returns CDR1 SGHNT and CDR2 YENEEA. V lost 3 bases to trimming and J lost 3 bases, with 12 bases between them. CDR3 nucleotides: TGTGCCAGCAGCTTGGAGGCAGGGAACTACGAGCAGTACTTC. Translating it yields CASSLEAGNYEQYF.

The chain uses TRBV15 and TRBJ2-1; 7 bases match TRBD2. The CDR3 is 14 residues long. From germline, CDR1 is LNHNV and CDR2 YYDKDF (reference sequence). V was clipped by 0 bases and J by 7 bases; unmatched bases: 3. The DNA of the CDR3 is TGTGCCACCAGCAGAGATTTCGGGGGGAATGAGCAGTTCTTC. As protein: CATSRDFGGNEQFF.

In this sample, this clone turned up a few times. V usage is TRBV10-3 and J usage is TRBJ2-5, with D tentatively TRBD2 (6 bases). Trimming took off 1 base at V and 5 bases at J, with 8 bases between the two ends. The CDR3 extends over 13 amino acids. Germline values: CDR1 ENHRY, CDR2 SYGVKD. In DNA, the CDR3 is TGTGCCATCAGTGAGTTCGGGGGTGAGACCCAGTACTTC. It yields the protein CAISEFGGETQYF.

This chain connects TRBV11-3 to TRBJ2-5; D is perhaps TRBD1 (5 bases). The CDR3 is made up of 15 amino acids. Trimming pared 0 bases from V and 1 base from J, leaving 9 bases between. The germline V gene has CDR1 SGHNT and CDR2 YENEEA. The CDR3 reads CASSLEQVPQETQYF. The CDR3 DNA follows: TGTGCCAGCAGCTTAGAACAGGTCCCCCAAGAGACCCAGTACTTC.